The entry below gives a single T cell receptor beta chain sequence along with its context. This clone's antigen is unknown. Per-base qualities were not stored, and no clone one base away is much larger. Enrolling through a virtual design, the prospective study's participants ranged in age from about 18 to 89 years and lived across roughly 23 United States geographic areas. In the prospective study, cohorts were assigned on the basis of participant-reported clinical history obtained from a screening survey and a study questionnaire. ImmuneRACE Cohort 3 recovered participants were defined by two consecutive negative NP/OP PCR tests, healthcare professional clearance, or symptom resolution. Mobile phlebotomists in the prospective study collected whole blood, serum and a nasopharyngeal or oropharyngeal swab from every participant. Participants in the prospective study had the option to provide additional blood draws and questionnaires over a roughly two-month period. Prospective study blood samples were shipped either frozen or at room temperature before DNA extraction.

Looking up the germline V gene yields CDR1 ENHRY and CDR2 SYGVKD. The CDR3 numbers 15 residues from cysteine through phenylalanine. The only DNA kept is the CDR3, 45 bases in frame from the first base. Relative to germline, V is 6 bases shorter and J is 3 bases shorter, with 14 bases between their ends. The sample belongs to a study of blood T cell repertoires in COVID-19 (dated by TCRdb to the early 2020s). In terms of the full investigation: Samples from collaborators originated in the United States, Italy and Spain and spanned both the acute and convalescent phases of COVID-19. The dataset comprised deeply sampled blood TCRbeta repertoires from subjects exposed to, actively infected with, or recovered from COVID-19. Samples came from the ongoing ImmuneRACE study (first 160 participants) plus 1,254 subjects from 6 global collaborators. The prospective study material was composed of cDNA or gDNA derived from T cells, B-cell-depleted T cells, or PBMCs. HLA class I and class II types, where available, came from metadata supplied by the sample provider rather than from assay-based typing. A freely available public database, intended as a resource for researchers studying the immune response to SARS-CoV-2, is where the repertoires were released. Sample metadata almost always included a de-identified subject ID, COVID-19 status, age in years and sex.

The study at large found these results: How much clinical and demographic metadata was included differed by source and by participant, and the metadata was provided uncurated.

TCRbeta CDR3 regions were amplified from genomic DNA using the immunoSEQ Assay, a bias-controlled multiplex PCR. In the paper's pipeline: Within the assay, amplification of reference gene primers was used to estimate how many nucleated cells each sample contained. To quantify the absolute abundance of each unique TCRbeta CDR3 rearrangement, sequence reads were collapsed and filtered. Productive Simpson clonality was computed per sample as the square root of Simpson's diversity index over productive rearrangements. TCRdb stores this immuneACCESS table with in-frame sequences only. Part of the clones is absent; in the studies checked, under half of the shortfall reflects unresolved V genes, and no reason is known for the rest. The V and J calls and clone size were taken over from that table, and D and trimming were inferred from the DNA. The sample contains about 400,000 clones, about 86% of them found a single time. Together, the top ten hold roughly 10% of the sample.

This receptor chain uses TRBV10-3 and TRBJ2-2; possibly the D gene is TRBD1, per 6 matching bases. Sequencing was carried out using PBMCs or T cells enriched from blood (not recorded which). This TCR derives from a woman between 50 and 59 years old who had recovered from COVID-19. The CDR3 has the sequence CAIRSQGADTGELFF. In nucleotide form, the sequence is TGTGCCATCAGATCACAGGGTGCGGACACCGGGGAGCTGTTTTTT.